Presented here are 24 T cell receptor beta chains from one specimen sequenced in a study of naive and memory T cell subsets. The beta constant-region primer was an equimolar mix of two oligonucleotides covering TRBC1 and TRBC2. Nested alpha and beta constant-region primers with the SP2 primer drove four PCR rounds on ligated cDNA. TCRdb used MiXCR to reprocess the UMI-ligation and nested PCR reads, holding one entry per CDR3 protein. Here the sample spans 95,000 to 150,000 distinct CDR3 sequences, 36% being singletons. The sequenced material came from central memory CD4+ T cells from blood. The receptors were sampled from a human donor in good health.

In its sample, this clonotype was seen a few times. The chain is built from TRBV7-2 and TRBJ1-2; 7 bases line up with TRBD1. This CDR3 is built from 15 residues. Germline values: CDR1 SGHTA, CDR2 FQGNSA. The trim removed 5 bases at V and 2 bases at J, leaving 8 bases unmatched. CDR3 coding DNA: TGTGCCAGCAGCCGAACCGGGACAGAAAACTATGGCTACACCTTC. The encoded protein is CASSRTGTENYGYTF.

Concerning this clonotype itself: A junction end diverges from the germline sequence, so it may reflect a read error. This rearrangement joins TRBV7-7 to TRBJ2-5; 9 bases are a match to TRBD1. Germline loops: CDR1 SSHAT, CDR2 FNYEAQ (reference sequence). This CDR3 comprises 16 residues. The CDR3 region is CASSLGSQGARETQYF. The CDR3 DNA follows: TGTGCTAGCAGCTTAGGGTCACAGGGGGCGCGAGAGACCCAGTACTTC. Together with reference TRBV7-7 and TRBJ2-5, the CDR3 gives the full variable domain: GAGVSQSPRYKVTKRGQDVTLRCDPISSHATLYWYQQALGQGPEFLTYFNYEAQPDKSGLPSDRFSAERPEGSISTLTIQRTEQRDSAMYRCASSLGSQGARETQYFGPGTRLLVL.

This sequence joins TRBV27 and TRBJ2-6; 9 bases align to TRBD1. Germline V gene data show CDR1 as MNHEY and CDR2 as SMNVEV (reference sequence). J lost 0 bases, V lost 6 bases, and 6 bases had no gene match. The CDR3 length is 17 residues. The CDR3: CASRIGTGHSGANVLTF. CDR3 DNA sequence: TGTGCCAGCAGAATCGGGACAGGGCACTCTGGGGCCAACGTCCTGACTTTC.

The rearrangement uses TRBV6-5 and TRBJ2-1; D ambiguous. The CDR3 spans 11 residues. The germline gives CDR1 MNHEY, CDR2 SVGAGI. The V gene lost 2 bases and the J gene lost 8 bases, with 4 bases spanning the gap. CDR3 in amino acids: CASSYQDEQFF. Here the CDR3 DNA reads TGTGCCAGCAGTTACCAGGATGAGCAGTTCTTC.

This clonotype was picked up many times. The J gene is TRBJ2-5, the V gene TRBV30, with TRBD2 identical over 13 bases. CDR1 GTSNPN and CDR2 SVGIG come from the germline V gene (reference sequence). Trimming removed 3 bases from V and 5 bases from J; junction bases left unmatched: 15. The CDR3 length is 18 residues. CDR3 sequence (DNA): TGTGCCTGGAGCGGACGTGGAGGACTAGCGGGAGTCGCGGAGACCCAGTACTTC. This sequence encodes CAWSGRGGLAGVAETQYF.

This clonotype was seen more than once but under ten times. J is TRBJ2-7 and V is TRBV6-5, with D uncertain. V lost 10 bases, J lost 6 bases, and 13 bases lay in between. The length of the CDR3 is 11 residues. Germline V lookup: CDR1 MNHEY, CDR2 SVGAGI. The CDR3 protein is CATAPPGEQYF. CDR3 sequence (DNA): TGTGCCACTGCGCCGCCCGGCGAGCAGTACTTC.

The J gene is TRBJ2-3, the V gene TRBV29-1; D unclear. This CDR3 is 12 amino acids long. Germline values: CDR1 SQVTM, CDR2 ANQGSEA. V lost 3 bases and J lost 5, with 9 bases in between. This CDR3 is CSVEAARDTQYF. The CDR3 nucleotides are TGCAGCGTTGAGGCGGCCCGAGATACGCAGTATTTT.

This clonotype turned up a few times. This sequence joins TRBV4-2 and TRBJ2-7; 11 positions agree with TRBD2. This CDR3 is built from 16 residues. The germline V gene has CDR1 LGHNA and CDR2 YNFKEQ. The V gene end was trimmed by 2 bases and the J gene end by 4 bases; junction bases not matched to a gene: 7. The CDR3 region is CASSQSTSGSRYEQYF. CDR3 coding DNA: TGTGCCAGCAGCCAAAGTACTAGCGGGAGTAGATACGAGCAGTACTTC.

The rearrangement links TRBV7-2 to TRBJ2-7, with no clear D. Between the trimmed V and J ends, which lost 5 bases and 4 bases, there was a span of 6 bases. Germline-derived CDR1 and CDR2 are SGHTA and FQGNSA. The CDR3 is 11 residues long. The CDR3 protein is CASSARYEQYF. The CDR3 DNA reads TGTGCCAGCAGCGCCCGATACGAGCAGTACTTC.

This clonotype occurred a few times. The chain has TRBV29-1 and TRBJ2-1, with 8 nucleotides matching TRBD2. The J segment lost 1 base and the V segment lost 5 bases, leaving 4 bases of the junction unmatched. Germline loops: CDR1 SQVTM, CDR2 ANQGSEA. The CDR3 spans 14 residues. The CDR3 DNA is TGCAGCGTTCTGGGACTAGTGTCCTACAATGAGCAGTTCTTC. This gives the protein CSVLGLVSYNEQFF.

The rearrangement joins TRBV27 to TRBJ1-5; 8 bases align to TRBD1. With V trimmed by 7 bases and J by 2 bases, 16 bases remained unmatched. Germline V gives CDR1 MNHEY, CDR2 SMNVEV (reference sequence). CDR3 length: 18 residues. This CDR3 is CASTTPRDRPLGNQPQHF. CDR3 coding DNA: TGTGCCAGCACCACCCCCCGGGACAGGCCATTAGGCAATCAGCCCCAGCATTTT.

The chain has TRBV5-4 and TRBJ2-1; 9 nucleotides align to TRBD2. The CDR3 covers 14 residues. Germline CDR1 is SGHNT and CDR2 is YYREEE (reference sequence). The ends lost 3 bases at V and 10 bases at J; junction bases unmatched: 8. This chain's CDR3 is CASSSGIAGGEQFF. As DNA, the CDR3 is TGTGCCAGCAGCTCGGGCATCGCGGGAGGGGAGCAGTTCTTC.

This clonotype was seen more than once but under ten times. The gene calls are TRBV10-2 and TRBJ1-5; D gene unclear. Germline values: CDR1 WSHSY, CDR2 SAAADI. The V end was cut by 7 bases, the J end by 1 base, with 11 bases between. The CDR3 runs to 14 residues. For the CDR3, the DNA is TGCGCCAGCACCGACTCCCACAGCAATCAGCCCCAGCATTTT. Its protein product is CASTDSHSNQPQHF.

The V and J genes are TRBV20-1 and TRBJ2-3; D uncertain. The CDR3 totals 12 residues. Germline V CDR1 and CDR2: DFQATT, SNEGSKA (reference sequence). V was clipped by 0 bases and J by 3 bases, with 4 bases between them. This chain's CDR3 is CSAREGTDTQYF. The CDR3 DNA follows: TGCAGTGCTAGAGAAGGAACAGATACGCAGTATTTT.

The chain has TRBV28 and TRBJ2-7; D gene ambiguous. The V gene lost 8 bases and the J gene lost 3 bases, with 14 bases spanning the gap. Germline values: CDR1 MDHEN, CDR2 SYDVKM. CDR3 size: 13 residues. CDR3 loop: CASVPAKGYEQYF. CDR3 bases: TGTGCCAGCGTCCCAGCTAAGGGCTACGAGCAGTACTTC.

There are a few counts of this clonotype. The V call is TRBV27, the J call TRBJ2-3; 8 nucleotides match TRBD2. Trimming took 5 bases from V and 3 from J; bases not matched to a gene: 7. Germline values: CDR1 MNHEY, CDR2 SMNVEV (reference sequence). The CDR3 consists of 15 residues. The CDR3 is CASSPAGLGTDTQYF. The CDR3 coding sequence is TGTGCCAGCAGTCCGGCGGGACTAGGGACAGATACGCAGTATTTT.

This chain uses TRBV24-1 with TRBJ2-3; 12 bases map to TRBD2. The length of the CDR3 is 19 residues. In germline, CDR1 is KGHDR, CDR2 SFDVKD. Trimming cost V 1 base and J 4 bases; bases outside gene matches: 11. DNA for the CDR3: TGTGCCACCAGTGATTTAGGCAGGACTAGCGGGATATCGGCAGATACGCAGTATTTT. Amino acids: CATSDLGRTSGISADTQYF.

The chain uses TRBV29-1 and TRBJ2-1; the D gene is possibly TRBD2 (5 bases). Germline V gene data show CDR1 as SQVTM and CDR2 as ANQGSEA. Deletions cut 4 bases from V and 0 bases from J, with 16 bases between. The CDR3 is 16 residues long. The CDR3 DNA follows: TGCAGCGTTGTTTTTAGTCTTGGAGGCTCCTACAATGAGCAGTTCTTC. As protein: CSVVFSLGGSYNEQFF.

This clonotype occurred once. The chain is built from TRBV28 and TRBJ1-2; tentative D call: TRBD1 (5 bases). This CDR3 is built from 14 residues. Per the germline V gene, CDR1 is MDHEN and CDR2 is SYDVKM. Trimming shortened V by 8 bases and J by 4 bases, and 17 bases separated the two germline ends. The CDR3 protein is CASGAVPTAYGYTF. CDR3 DNA: TGTGCCAGCGGGGCGGTCCCGACGGCCTATGGCTACACCTTC.

This sequence joins TRBV30 and TRBJ1-3; D is undetermined. CDR3 size: 15 residues. V lost 0 bases to trimming and J lost 4 bases, with 13 bases between them. Germline lookup yields CDR1 GTSNPN and CDR2 SVGIG (reference sequence). CDR3 sequence (DNA): TGTGCCTGGAGTGTGGATTGGAGTCCCGGAAACACCATATATTTT. This gives the protein CAWSVDWSPGNTIYF.

This clonotype was recorded a few times. The V and J genes are TRBV24-1 and TRBJ2-5; 7 bases fit TRBD1. The CDR3 covers 16 residues. The J segment lost 2 bases and the V segment lost 0 bases, leaving 5 bases of the junction unmatched. Germline V lookup: CDR1 KGHDR, CDR2 SFDVKD. This CDR3 reads CATSDLPQGCQETQYF. CDR3 DNA: TGTGCCACCAGTGATTTGCCACAGGGGTGTCAAGAGACCCAGTACTTC.

The V gene is TRBV5-6, the J gene TRBJ2-1, with TRBD2 matching over 10 bases. The junction had 6 bases not matched to a gene; V was cut back by 0 bases and J by 6 bases. The CDR3 length is 16 residues. Germline assignment: CDR1 SGHDT and CDR2 YYEEEE. CDR3 loop: CASSLVFLAGGNEQFF. The CDR3 bases are TGTGCCAGCAGCTTGGTTTTTTTAGCGGGAGGCAATGAGCAGTTCTTC.

The V gene is TRBV27, the J gene TRBJ2-1, with 14 nucleotides matching TRBD2. Trimming at V came to 5 bases and at J to 7 bases, leaving 13 bases not matched to a gene. The germline V gene has CDR1 MNHEY and CDR2 SMNVEV (reference sequence). The CDR3 loop spans 18 amino acids. DNA for the CDR3: TGTGCCAGCAGTCAAGGGACTAGCGGGAGAAGGTATAGGAATGAGCAGTTCTTC. It codes for CASSQGTSGRRYRNEQFF.

By sample fraction, this clonotype is medium-sized. V usage is TRBV20-1 and J usage is TRBJ1-2; 9 bases match TRBD1. J was trimmed by 2 bases and V by 2 bases; bases with no gene match: 3. From germline, CDR1 is DFQATT and CDR2 SNEGSKA (reference sequence). There are 14 residues in the CDR3. The CDR3 loop reads CSARTGGNNYGYTF. For the CDR3, the DNA is TGCAGTGCTAGAACAGGGGGCAACAACTATGGCTACACCTTC.